This entry lists 17 T cell receptor beta chains sequenced from one sample in a study of blood T cells in healthy people across ages. With a J-beta primer mix and a sample-barcoded 5' primer, a second PCR ran about 7 to 12 cycles. TCRdb passed the 5' RACE reads through MiXCR, listing each CDR3 protein once. The sample has around 900,000 distinct CDR3 sequences, more than 25% seen once. Sequenced sample: blood. The source is a woman of 80 years or more in good health.

This clonotype was counted many times. The chain recombines TRBV20-1 with TRBJ2-5; 12 bases fit TRBD2. CDR3 length: 14 amino acids. Germline V gene sequence: CDR1 DFQATT, CDR2 SNEGSKA (reference sequence). J gave up 4 bases and V 6 bases, and 6 bases lay outside the gene matches. The CDR3 coding sequence is TGCAGTGCAAACGGACTAGCGGGGAGAGAGACCCAGTACTTC. It encodes CSANGLAGRETQYF.

The chain couples TRBV6-5 to TRBJ1-1; TRBD1 aligns across 7 bases. Germline lookup yields CDR1 MNHEY and CDR2 SVGAGI. This CDR3 comprises 13 residues. The junction had 6 bases not matched to a gene; V was cut back by 7 bases and J by 4 bases. CDR3 in DNA: TGTGCCAGCACCGCAGACAGGGCCACTGAAGCTTTCTTT. Its translation: CASTADRATEAFF.

This clonotype has a handful of counts. The chain couples TRBV28 to TRBJ2-3, with 8 positions matching TRBD2. Germline V gives CDR1 MDHEN, CDR2 SYDVKM. The V gene end was trimmed by 3 bases and the J gene end by 8 bases; junction bases not matched to a gene: 1. The CDR3 is 12 amino acids. This chain's CDR3 is CASSFRGGTQYF. Here the CDR3 DNA reads TGTGCCAGCAGTTTCCGGGGGGGTACGCAGTATTTT.

V and J are TRBV7-8 and TRBJ2-6; 10 bases line up with TRBD1. CDR3 length: 21 amino acids. The J segment lost 4 bases and the V segment lost 1 base, leaving 16 bases of the junction unmatched. Per the germline V gene, CDR1 is SGHVS and CDR2 is FQNEAQ. In DNA, the CDR3 is TGTGCCAGCAGCTTAGGCCGACAGGGGGCCTTCGGGCTCTCAGGGGCCAACGTCCTGACTTTC. Translation: CASSLGRQGAFGLSGANVLTF.

As for this clonotype: Relative to the germline gene, one junction end is altered; a read error may explain this. The DNA of the CDR3 is TGTGCCTGGGAGGGGGGGACAGGCCAAGGGACCCAGTACTTC. Translated: CAWEGGTGQGTQYF. The chain employs TRBV30 and TRBJ2-7, with D maybe TRBD1 (8 bases). The J call may be mistaken, given a closer DNA end match to TRBJ2-5. Germline V gives CDR1 GTSNPN, CDR2 SVGIG (reference sequence). The CDR3 loop spans 14 amino acids.

This clonotype was counted between two and nine times. V and J are TRBV6-5 and TRBJ2-2; the D gene is possibly TRBD2 (5 bases). Trimming stripped 2 bases from V and 1 base from J, with 8 bases between. This CDR3 comprises 15 residues. Germline assignment: CDR1 MNHEY and CDR2 SVGAGI. The CDR3 DNA sequence: TGTGCCAGCAGTTACGAGGGTTGGAACACCGGGGAGCTGTTTTTT. This gives the protein CASSYEGWNTGELFF.

A few counts support this clonotype. Just one base apart from a much larger clone, this may be a read error. The chain carries TRBV20-1 and TRBJ2-1; 7 positions agree with TRBD1. With 0 bases clipped from V and 10 bases from J, the junction kept 12 bases outside the gene matches. The CDR3 sequence is 15 residues long. Per the germline V gene, CDR1 is DFQATT and CDR2 is SNEGSKA (reference sequence). The CDR3 reads CSARDWGQSRVEQFF. In DNA form, the CDR3 reads TGCAGTGCTAGAGATTGGGGACAGAGTAGGGTGGAGCAGTTCTTC.

This clonotype occurred a few times. The chain couples TRBV2 to TRBJ2-1; D is unclear. Germline-derived CDR1 and CDR2 are SNHLY and FYNNEI. Trimming stripped 8 bases from V and 4 bases from J, with 9 bases between. The CDR3 loop spans 12 amino acids. CDR3 amino acids: CASHSQYNEQFF. The DNA of the CDR3 is TGTGCCAGCCACTCCCAATACAATGAGCAGTTCTTC.

This clonotype came up a few times. V and J are TRBV2 and TRBJ2-3; 11 bases agree with TRBD2. The CDR3 is 18 residues long. Looked up from germline, CDR1 is SNHLY and CDR2 is FYNNEI. The V segment lost 3 bases and the J segment 2 bases; nucleotides outside the gene matches: 10. The DNA of the CDR3 is TGTGCCAGCAGTGAGCTGGTAGCGGGGGGGCGAAACACAGATACGCAGTATTTT. Protein product: CASSELVAGGRNTDTQYF.

This chain uses TRBV27 with TRBJ2-2; D tentatively reads TRBD1 or TRBD2 (6 bases each). The V end was cut by 0 bases, the J end by 4 bases, with 12 bases between. The germline gives CDR1 MNHEY, CDR2 SMNVEV (reference sequence). This CDR3 has 16 amino acids. The DNA for the CDR3 is TGTGCCAGCAGTTTATCGGGGGGCAGAAGCACCGGGGAGCTGTTTTTT. The encoded protein is CASSLSGGRSTGELFF.

This clonotype was counted between two and nine times. The chain combines TRBV11-2 with TRBJ2-5, with D unclear. V lost 5 bases and J 3 bases, leaving 10 bases between the germline ends. CDR1 and CDR2 from the germline V gene are SGHAT and FQNNGV. The CDR3 runs to 13 residues. The CDR3 DNA reads as TGTGCCAGCAGCCGCTCCCAGGAAGAGACCCAGTACTTC. This encodes CASSRSQEETQYF.

This clonotype was seen at least ten times. The chain employs TRBV6-6 and TRBJ1-2; 8 bases map to TRBD1. Germline V gene lookup returns CDR1 MNHNY and CDR2 SVGAGI (reference sequence). The CDR3 sequence is 12 residues long. The J segment lost 6 bases and the V segment lost 5 bases, leaving 2 bases of the junction unmatched. The CDR3 loop reads CASSGRGHGYTF. The CDR3 DNA follows: TGTGCCAGCAGTGGCAGGGGGCATGGCTACACCTTC.

This chain joins TRBV11-2 and TRBJ2-7; D ambiguous. Germline V CDR1 and CDR2: SGHAT, FQNNGV. Trimming took 3 bases from V and 7 from J, leaving 16 bases between them. The CDR3 runs to 14 residues. This CDR3 reads CASSFGRSHSEQYF. In DNA, the CDR3 is TGTGCCAGCAGCTTTGGACGATCTCACAGTGAGCAGTACTTC.

This clonotype has at least ten counts. The J gene is TRBJ2-5, the V gene TRBV11-2; D not certain. Germline CDR1 is SGHAT and CDR2 is FQNNGV. The CDR3 runs 14 residues. Trimming stripped 6 bases from V and 6 bases from J, with 17 bases between. The CDR3 spells CASSSSGAEKTQYF. Written as DNA, the CDR3 is TGTGCCAGCAGTTCGTCCGGCGCCGAGAAGACCCAGTACTTC.

This clonotype appeared many times. V usage is TRBV7-2 and J usage is TRBJ2-1; D may be TRBD1 or TRBD2 (5 bases each). The CDR3 extends over 14 amino acids. Looked up from germline, CDR1 is SGHTA and CDR2 is FQGNSA. Trimming removed 0 bases from V and 7 bases from J, with 10 bases in between. CDR3 protein: CASSLAGVRNEQFF. Written as DNA, the CDR3 is TGTGCCAGCAGCTTAGCGGGGGTGAGAAATGAGCAGTTCTTC.

This clonotype was counted ten times or more. The J gene is TRBJ2-3, the V gene TRBV20-1; maybe TRBD2 (6 bases). The CDR3 is 14 amino acids. V dropped 2 bases and J dropped 3 bases, with 12 bases sitting between them. From germline, CDR1 is DFQATT and CDR2 SNEGSKA (reference sequence). The CDR3 protein is CSARPGLQTDTQYF. As DNA, the CDR3 is TGCAGTGCTAGACCGGGACTGCAAACAGATACGCAGTATTTT.

The chain recombines TRBV6-1 with TRBJ2-3, with 9 bases fitting TRBD2. Germline V gene data show CDR1 as MNHNS and CDR2 as SASEGT. The CDR3 is made up of 15 amino acids. Trimming took 6 bases from V and 2 from J; bases not matched to a gene: 6. Written as DNA, the CDR3 is TGTGCCAGCAGCTCACTAGCGGGCCCCACAGATACGCAGTATTTT. This codes for CASSSLAGPTDTQYF.